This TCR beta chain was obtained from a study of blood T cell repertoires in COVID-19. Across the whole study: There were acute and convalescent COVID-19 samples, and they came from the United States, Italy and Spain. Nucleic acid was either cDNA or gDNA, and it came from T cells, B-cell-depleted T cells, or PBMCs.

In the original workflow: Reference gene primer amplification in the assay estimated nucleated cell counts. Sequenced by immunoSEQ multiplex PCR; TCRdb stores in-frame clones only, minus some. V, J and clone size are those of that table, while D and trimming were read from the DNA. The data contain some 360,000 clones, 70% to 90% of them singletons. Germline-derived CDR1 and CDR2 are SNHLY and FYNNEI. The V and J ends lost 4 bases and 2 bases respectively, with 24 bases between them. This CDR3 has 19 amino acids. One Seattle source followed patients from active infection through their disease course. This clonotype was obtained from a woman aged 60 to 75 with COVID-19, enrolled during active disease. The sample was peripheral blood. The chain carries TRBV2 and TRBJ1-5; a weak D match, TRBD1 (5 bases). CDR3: CASSGPSGRDEVGNQPQHF. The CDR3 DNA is TGTGCCAGCAGTGGCCCCTCAGGCAGGGATGAGGTTGGCAATCAGCCCCAGCATTTT.